These 29 T cell receptor beta chains came from one sample sequenced in a study of cytomegalovirus exposure and HLA in healthy donors. The PCR was carried out with 60 Vbeta primers and 13 Jbeta primers. Data came from immunoSEQ multiplex PCR; TCRdb stores just in-frame clones and leaves some out. The sample has about 140,000 clones, roughly 80% seen once. Input material: PBMCs. Receptors originate from a male donor in good health and CMV-seronegative.

This clone is a singleton in its sample. V is TRBV27 and J is TRBJ2-7; 9 bases fit TRBD2. The germline V gene has CDR1 MNHEY and CDR2 SMNVEV (reference sequence). Trimming cost V 6 bases and J 2 bases; bases outside gene matches: 8. The CDR3 sequence is 15 residues long. The CDR3 nucleotides read TGTGCCAGCAGCCTAAAGAGCGGGAGGACCTACGAGCAGTACTTC. It is translated as CASSLKSGRTYEQYF.

CDR3 in amino acids: CASSGAGTGVHNEQFF. CDR3 nucleotide sequence: TGTGCCAGCAGCGGTGCCGGGACAGGGGTCCACAATGAGCAGTTCTTC. The chain links TRBV11-1 to TRBJ2-1; 10 positions agree with TRBD1. The CDR3 consists of 16 residues. Germline values: CDR1 SGHAT, CDR2 FQDESV (reference sequence). Germline trimming cut 5 bases from V and 5 bases from J; bases unmatched to any gene: 9.

The rearrangement links TRBV6-1 to TRBJ2-7, with D tentatively TRBD1 (6 bases). The germline V gene encodes CDR1 MNHNS and CDR2 SASEGT. This CDR3 is 14 amino acids long. V gave up 6 bases and J gave up 2 bases, with 14 bases separating them. For the CDR3, the DNA is TGTGCCAGCAGGGTGGGGGCAGGGGCCTACGAGCAGTACTTC. Translating gives CASRVGAGAYEQYF.

The CDR3 spells CASSAGTGSSSGANVLTF. Here the CDR3 DNA reads TGTGCCAGCAGTGCCGGGACAGGTAGTTCCTCTGGGGCCAACGTCCTGACTTTC. The chain has TRBV6-4 and TRBJ2-6, with 8 bases aligning to TRBD1. This CDR3 is 18 amino acids long. Germline V gene lookup returns CDR1 MRHNA and CDR2 SNTAGT. V was pared by 4 bases and J by 0 bases, with 8 bases of the junction left unmatched.

This clone was seen just once. The genes are TRBV9 and TRBJ1-1, with a possible D match to TRBD1 (5 bases). The germline V and J ends were trimmed by 4 bases and 0 bases, with 16 bases remaining between them. The germline V gene has CDR1 SGDLS and CDR2 YYNGEE. This CDR3 is built from 16 residues. The CDR3 sequence is CASSTTSGRVNTEAFF. The CDR3 bases are TGTGCCAGCAGCACGACTTCCGGCAGGGTGAACACTGAAGCTTTCTTT.

The V and J genes are TRBV5-6 and TRBJ1-1, with 9 bases lining up with TRBD1. V shed 4 bases, J shed 7 bases, and the junction held 5 bases outside the gene matches. This CDR3 is 13 amino acids long. CDR1 is SGHDT and CDR2 is YYEEEE in the germline V gene. CDR3 in amino acids: CASSRGTGLEAFF. The CDR3 nucleotides are TGTGCCAGCAGCCGCGGGACAGGGCTTGAAGCTTTCTTT.

The chain joins TRBV18 to TRBJ2-7; 9 positions agree with TRBD1. The V and J ends lost 5 bases and 4 bases, in that order; junction bases with no gene match: 6. In germline, CDR1 is KGHSH, CDR2 LQKENI. The CDR3 runs 14 residues. In DNA form, the CDR3 reads TGTGCCAGCTCAACCCTTGGACAGGGGTACGAGCAGTACTTC. Translation: CASSTLGQGYEQYF. The complete variable domain, with remaining parts taken from reference TRBV18 and TRBJ2-7, reads NAGVMQNPRHLVRRRGQEARLRCSPMKGHSHVYWYRQLPEEGLKFMVYLQKENIIDESGMPKERFSAEFPKEGPSILRIQQVVRGDSAAYFCASSTLGQGYEQYFGPGTRLTVT.

The chain has TRBV28 and TRBJ2-1, with D possibly TRBD1 on 6 matching bases. The germline CDR1 and CDR2 sequences are MDHEN and SYDVKM. The V end lost 0 bases, the J end lost 6 bases, and 15 bases lay between the germline ends. This CDR3 has 16 residues. CDR3 coding DNA: TGTGCCAGCAGTTTATGGGGCAAGGGCAGGGGCAATGAGCAGTTCTTC. Protein sequence: CASSLWGKGRGNEQFF.

This clone has a handful of counts. This chain uses TRBV11-2 with TRBJ1-2; 8 bases line up with TRBD1. The CDR3 contains 17 residues. V was pared by 5 bases and J by 2 bases, with 13 bases of the junction left unmatched. Germline CDR1 and CDR2: SGHAT and FQNNGV. CDR3 sequence (DNA): TGTGCCAGCAGCCCAACTCTCGGGGACAGGTCGAACTATGGCTACACCTTC. It translates to CASSPTLGDRSNYGYTF.

The chain couples TRBV6-6 to TRBJ1-2, with D unclear. V lost 4 bases and J lost 2, with 8 bases in between. Germline V gene lookup returns CDR1 MNHNY and CDR2 SVGAGI (reference sequence). The CDR3 is 13 residues long. This CDR3 reads CASSSRENYGYTF. The CDR3 DNA is TGTGCCAGCAGTTCCCGGGAGAACTATGGCTACACCTTC.

The chain couples TRBV25-1 to TRBJ1-1; tentatively, D is TRBD1 (5 bases). Trimming left V 0 bases short and J 0 bases short, with 8 bases between. Germline lookup yields CDR1 MGHDK and CDR2 SYGVNS. The CDR3 length is 15 residues. CDR3 DNA sequence: TGTGCCAGCAGTGAATACGCAGGGCTGAACACTGAAGCTTTCTTT. The encoded protein is CASSEYAGLNTEAFF.

The chain joins TRBV4-2 to TRBJ2-1; 10 nucleotides match TRBD2. The germline CDR1 and CDR2 sequences are LGHNA and YNFKEQ. CDR3 length: 16 amino acids. The ends lost 0 bases at V and 2 bases at J; junction bases unmatched: 1. CDR3: CASSQDGTSAYNEQFF. CDR3 nucleotide sequence: TGTGCCAGCAGCCAAGACGGGACTAGCGCCTACAATGAGCAGTTCTTC.

This chain uses TRBV6-5 with TRBJ1-6; 7 nucleotides align to TRBD1. CDR1 and CDR2 from the germline V gene are MNHEY and SVGAGI. The V and J ends lost 5 bases and 8 bases, in that order; junction bases with no gene match: 9. The CDR3 spans 15 residues. CDR3 in DNA: TGTGCCAGCAGTCCGCCGACAGGGCGAGATTCACCCCTCCACTTT. Protein: CASSPPTGRDSPLHF.

The chain recombines TRBV6-1 with TRBJ1-2; 7 bases agree with TRBD1. V lost 1 base and J lost 7; bases outside the gene matches: 18. CDR1 and CDR2 from the germline V gene are MNHNS and SASEGT. This CDR3 comprises 18 residues. CDR3 sequence: CASSEVGVRGQNGGGYTF. CDR3 DNA: TGTGCCAGCAGTGAAGTTGGGGTGAGGGGGCAGAACGGCGGTGGCTACACCTTC.

The chain has TRBV9 and TRBJ2-1; 8 nucleotides agree with TRBD2. Trimming removed 3 bases from V and 5 bases from J; junction bases left unmatched: 13. CDR1 is SGDLS, CDR2 YYNGEE, per germline. The CDR3 has 17 amino acids. The CDR3, as DNA: TGTGCCAGCAGCGGATATCCAGCGGGAGACGGCCACAATGAGCAGTTCTTC. Translating it yields CASSGYPAGDGHNEQFF.

This clone was recorded once. The chain uses TRBV18 and TRBJ2-2; no firm D call. CDR1 and CDR2 from the germline V gene are KGHSH and LQKENI. This CDR3 spans 13 amino acids. V gave up 5 bases and J gave up 6 bases, with 10 bases separating them. This CDR3 is CASSAKKPGELFF. In DNA form, the CDR3 reads TGTGCCAGCTCAGCTAAAAAGCCCGGGGAGCTGTTTTTT.

The V call is TRBV6-1, the J call TRBJ1-1; D might be TRBD1 (5 bases). V was clipped by 2 bases and J by 5 bases, with 12 bases between them. The CDR3 spans 14 residues. Germline-derived CDR1 and CDR2 are MNHNS and SASEGT. The CDR3 DNA reads as TGTGCCAGCAGTGAACTTGGGGGGGTGACTGAAGCTTTCTTT. Amino acids: CASSELGGVTEAFF.

The rearrangement uses TRBV5-5 and TRBJ2-1; 8 positions match TRBD2. CDR3 length equals 13 residues. V shed 4 bases, J shed 15 bases, and the junction held 12 bases outside the gene matches. Germline-derived CDR1 and CDR2 are SGHKS and YYEKEE (reference sequence). The CDR3 here is CASSTGLDQTRFF. The CDR3 nucleotides read TGTGCCAGCAGCACGGGACTAGATCAAACCCGGTTCTTC.

The CDR3 region has the DNA TGTGCCAGCAGCCGCGAGGGGGCTGGTCGAGATACGCAGTATTTT. It encodes CASSREGAGRDTQYF. The chain combines TRBV7-9 with TRBJ2-3; the match to TRBD1 covers 7 bases. Germline V CDR1 and CDR2: SEHNR, FQNEAQ (reference sequence). The ends lost 5 bases at V and 5 bases at J; junction bases unmatched: 10. The CDR3 contains 15 residues. The variable domain in full, with the rest retrieved from reference TRBV7-9 and TRBJ2-3, is DTGVSQNPRHKITKRGQNVTFRCDPISEHNRLYWYRQTLGQGPEFLTYFQNEAQLEKSRLLSDRFSAERPKGSFSTLEIQRTEQGDSAMYLCASSREGAGRDTQYFGPGTRLTVL.

V is TRBV27 and J is TRBJ2-2; 8 nucleotides match TRBD1. J was trimmed by 1 base and V by 5 bases; bases with no gene match: 3. This CDR3 contains 15 residues. Germline assignment: CDR1 MNHEY and CDR2 SMNVEV (reference sequence). The CDR3 loop is CASSEDRVNTGELFF. As DNA, the CDR3 is TGTGCCAGCAGTGAGGACAGGGTGAACACCGGGGAGCTGTTTTTT.

This chain links TRBV28 with TRBJ2-1, with TRBD2 matching 7 bases. The CDR3 runs 14 residues. The V gene's germline CDR1 is MDHEN and CDR2 SYDVKM. Trimming at V came to 3 bases and at J to 8 bases, leaving 7 bases not matched to a gene. CDR3 region: CASSLGGMGDEQFF. For the CDR3, the DNA is TGTGCCAGCAGTTTGGGGGGGATGGGGGATGAGCAGTTCTTC.

J is TRBJ1-2 and V is TRBV6-4; TRBD1 is a possible D gene (6 bases). Germline-derived CDR1 and CDR2 are MRHNA and SNTAGT. Deletions cut 2 bases from V and 6 bases from J, with 7 bases between. This CDR3 region has 12 residues. CDR3 amino acids: CASSDRGNGYTF. The CDR3 nucleotides read TGTGCCAGCAGTGACAGGGGGAATGGCTACACCTTC.

The chain uses TRBV30 and TRBJ2-3; TRBD2 matches 9 bases. J gave up 2 bases and V 4 bases, and 7 bases lay outside the gene matches. The CDR3 is made up of 15 amino acids. The germline CDR1 and CDR2 sequences are GTSNPN and SVGIG (reference sequence). Here the CDR3 reads CAWTPLAGNTDTQYF. The CDR3 region has the DNA TGTGCCTGGACCCCGCTAGCGGGAAACACAGATACGCAGTATTTT.

The chain combines TRBV11-2 with TRBJ2-7; D might be TRBD1 (6 bases). Deletions cut 0 bases from V and 3 bases from J, with 21 bases between. The germline gives CDR1 SGHAT, CDR2 FQNNGV. The CDR3 is 18 residues long. The DNA of the CDR3 is TGTGCCAGCAGCTTAGATCTAATCTCCGGGACACCTAGCTACGAGCAGTACTTC. Its protein is CASSLDLISGTPSYEQYF. The variable domain in full, completed from reference TRBV11-2 and TRBJ2-7, reads EAGVAQSPRYKIIEKRQSVAFWCNPISGHATLYWYQQILGQGPKLLIQFQNNGVVDDSQLPKDRFSAERLKGVDSTLKIQPAKLEDSAVYLCASSLDLISGTPSYEQYFGPGTRLTVT.

This chain links TRBV28 with TRBJ2-7; D may be TRBD1 (6 bases). Germline loops: CDR1 MDHEN, CDR2 SYDVKM. Between the trimmed V and J ends, which lost 3 bases and 0 bases, there was a span of 9 bases. The CDR3 extends over 14 amino acids. CDR3 sequence: CASSFLGGSYEQYF. In nucleotides, the CDR3 is TGTGCCAGCAGTTTCCTAGGGGGCTCCTACGAGCAGTACTTC.

The J gene is TRBJ2-7, the V gene TRBV7-2; possible D gene TRBD2, 6 bases. V was shortened by 5 bases and J by 4 bases, with 15 bases between the two germline ends. The germline CDR1 and CDR2 sequences are SGHTA and FQGNSA. The CDR3 sequence is 14 residues long. CDR3: CASSPGTHLYEQYF. The CDR3 DNA sequence: TGTGCCAGCAGCCCCGGGACTCACCTTTACGAGCAGTACTTC.

The chain employs TRBV13 and TRBJ2-7; 11 bases align to TRBD1. Looked up from germline, CDR1 is PRHDT and CDR2 is FYEKMQ (reference sequence). The CDR3 consists of 15 residues. V shed 5 bases and J 4 bases; nucleotides not matched to a gene: 7. CDR3 DNA: TGTGCCAGCAGCCAGGGCGGGACAGGGGGATACGAGCAGTACTTC. Translation: CASSQGGTGGYEQYF.

V usage is TRBV28 and J usage is TRBJ1-2; D gene ambiguous. This CDR3 has 12 amino acids. Germline V CDR1 and CDR2: MDHEN, SYDVKM. V was pared by 3 bases and J by 4 bases, with 6 bases between. The CDR3 loop is CASSFDTYGYTF. CDR3 bases: TGTGCCAGCAGTTTCGACACCTATGGCTACACCTTC.

The CDR3 region is CASSSLAGAREQYF. In DNA form, the CDR3 reads TGTGCCAGCAGCTCTCTAGCGGGGGCGCGCGAGCAGTACTTC. The chain joins TRBV11-2 to TRBJ2-7; 10 nucleotides agree with TRBD2. Losses at the gene ends were 4 bases for V and 6 bases for J; bases not matched to a gene: 6. The CDR3 is 14 residues long. Germline lookup yields CDR1 SGHAT and CDR2 FQNNGV.